The 20 T cell receptor beta chains below come from one sample, sequenced in a study of cytomegalovirus exposure and HLA in healthy donors. Primers included in the PCR were 60 Vbeta and 13 Jbeta primers. Generated by immunoSEQ multiplex PCR, the TCRdb table keeps only in-frame clones and is missing some. This table holds about 180,000 clones, over 75% found once. Sequencing was carried out using PBMCs. The receptors shown here come from a man aged 55 to 70 in good health and CMV-seronegative.

The V call is TRBV25-1, the J call TRBJ2-7; maybe TRBD1 (6 bases). There are 14 residues in the CDR3. The germline V gene encodes CDR1 MGHDK and CDR2 SYGVNS. The V and J ends lost 4 bases and 3 bases respectively, with 13 bases between them. The CDR3 nucleotides read TGTGCCAGCAGTGGATGGGACAACATCTACGAGCAGTACTTC. It specifies CASSGWDNIYEQYF.

This clone was counted between two and nine times. The chain combines TRBV28 with TRBJ1-2; maybe TRBD1 (5 bases). The V and J ends lost 6 bases and 2 bases respectively, with 16 bases between them. CDR1 is MDHEN and CDR2 is SYDVKM in the germline V gene. CDR3 length equals 15 residues. This CDR3 is CASSWGREGNYGYTF. In nucleotides, the CDR3 is TGTGCCAGCAGCTGGGGCAGGGAGGGAAACTATGGCTACACCTTC.

This chain joins TRBV5-1 and TRBJ2-3, with D possibly matching TRBD2 (5 bases). Between the trimmed V and J ends, which lost 1 base and 0 bases, there was a span of 9 bases. This CDR3 is 15 amino acids long. Per the germline V gene, CDR1 is SGHRS and CDR2 is YFSETQ. The CDR3 DNA is TGCGCCAGCAGCTTGCGGGATGCTAGCACAGATACGCAGTATTTT. This sequence encodes CASSLRDASTDTQYF.

This clone was detected only a few times. The sample holds other DNA sequences that translate to the same CDR3. The chain is built from TRBV5-1 and TRBJ2-1, with a weak D call TRBD1 (5 bases). There are 13 residues in the CDR3. CDR1 SGHRS and CDR2 YFSETQ come from the germline V gene. V was shortened by 2 bases and J by 3 bases, with 6 bases between the two germline ends. CDR3 region: CASSLDSYNEQFF. CDR3 in DNA: TGCGCCAGCAGCTTAGACAGCTACAATGAGCAGTTCTTC.

The chain recombines TRBV19 with TRBJ2-4, with 7 bases aligning to TRBD2. Germline assignment: CDR1 LNHDA and CDR2 SQIVND (reference sequence). V was clipped by 6 bases and J by 0 bases; unmatched bases: 8. This CDR3 has 16 residues. The CDR3 DNA is TGTGCCAGTAGACCCGGGAGGAGCCTAGCCAAAAACATTCAGTACTTC. Amino acids: CASRPGRSLAKNIQYF.

The CDR3 DNA is TGCGCCAGCAGCCCTCCAAGCGGGGCCAATGAGCAGTTCTTC. This translates into CASSPPSGANEQFF. J is TRBJ2-1 and V is TRBV5-1, with 7 bases lining up with TRBD2. CDR1 is SGHRS, CDR2 YFSETQ, per germline. The CDR3 loop spans 14 amino acids. Losses at the gene ends were 4 bases for V and 6 bases for J; bases not matched to a gene: 7.

As concerns this clone: Distinct nucleotide sequences in the sample also encode this CDR3. The V gene is TRBV6-5, the J gene TRBJ2-1; D gene uncertain. V lost 2 bases to trimming and J lost 0 bases, with 8 bases between them. The CDR3 spans 15 residues. Germline V CDR1 and CDR2: MNHEY, SVGAGI. This chain's CDR3 is CASSYGGSSYNEQFF. The CDR3 nucleotides are TGTGCCAGCAGTTACGGCGGTAGCTCCTACAATGAGCAGTTCTTC.

The chain recombines TRBV11-2 with TRBJ2-7, with TRBD1 as a possible D gene (6 bases). Trimming left V 3 bases short and J 0 bases short, with 12 bases between. CDR1 and CDR2 from the germline V gene are SGHAT and FQNNGV. The CDR3 has 15 amino acids. CDR3 protein: CASSLDSTGSYEQYF. The CDR3 DNA is TGTGCCAGCAGCTTGGACTCGACAGGCTCCTACGAGCAGTACTTC.

V and J are TRBV6-4 and TRBJ2-2; TRBD1 matches 7 bases. Trimming removed 6 bases from V and 4 bases from J; junction bases left unmatched: 8. The CDR3 totals 15 residues. Germline assignment: CDR1 MRHNA and CDR2 SNTAGT. CDR3 in amino acids: CASSRDRVRTGELFF. The DNA for the CDR3 is TGTGCCAGCAGCCGGGACAGAGTTCGCACCGGGGAGCTGTTTTTT.

J is TRBJ2-2 and V is TRBV19; 7 bases fit TRBD1. This CDR3 comprises 15 residues. Trimming removed 6 bases from V and 5 bases from J; junction bases left unmatched: 9. The germline CDR1 and CDR2 sequences are LNHDA and SQIVND (reference sequence). CDR3 bases: TGTGCCAGTAGACCGGGACAGTCGGGAACCGGGGAGCTGTTTTTT. It translates to CASRPGQSGTGELFF.

This clone was recorded once. J is TRBJ2-2 and V is TRBV4-1; 14 bases are shared with TRBD2. Germline values: CDR1 MGHRA, CDR2 YSYEKL. The CDR3 length is 19 residues. V was clipped by 0 bases and J by 5 bases; unmatched bases: 8. DNA of the CDR3: TGCGCCAGCAGCCAAGAGACGGGACTAGCGGGAGTAGGTACCGGGGAGCTGTTTTTT. It codes for CASSQETGLAGVGTGELFF.

On this clone: Other DNA sequences from this sample encode an identical CDR3 as well. The V and J genes are TRBV27 and TRBJ2-7, with 8 positions matching TRBD1. The germline CDR1 and CDR2 sequences are MNHEY and SMNVEV (reference sequence). J lost 5 bases, V lost 5 bases, and 2 bases had no gene match. This CDR3 is built from 12 residues. CDR3 coding DNA: TGTGCCAGCAGTAGGACAGGGAACGAGCAGTACTTC. Encoded protein: CASSRTGNEQYF.

The V call is TRBV2, the J call TRBJ2-1; 9 nucleotides agree with TRBD2. The CDR3 contains 15 residues. Looked up from germline, CDR1 is SNHLY and CDR2 is FYNNEI. V lost 6 bases to trimming and J lost 3 bases; unmatched junction nucleotides: 6. The CDR3 sequence: CASRGAGGNYNEQFF. As DNA, the CDR3 is TGTGCCAGCAGGGGAGCGGGGGGCAACTACAATGAGCAGTTCTTC.

This clone was counted only a few times. J is TRBJ2-3 and V is TRBV30, with D maybe TRBD2 (5 bases). This CDR3 contains 15 residues. Germline lookup yields CDR1 GTSNPN and CDR2 SVGIG (reference sequence). Trimming left V 0 bases short and J 0 bases short, with 10 bases between. The CDR3 DNA follows: TGTGCCTGGAGTGTGAGCGGTTCCAGCACAGATACGCAGTATTTT. Residues: CAWSVSGSSTDTQYF.

V usage is TRBV5-4 and J usage is TRBJ2-2; 9 nucleotides match TRBD1. After removal of 1 base from V and 4 bases from J, the junction contained 5 bases not matched to a gene. Germline V gene lookup returns CDR1 SGHNT and CDR2 YYREEE (reference sequence). The CDR3 is 16 residues long. This chain's CDR3 is CASSLPTGGRTGELFF. CDR3 in DNA: TGTGCCAGCAGCTTGCCGACAGGGGGACGCACCGGGGAGCTGTTTTTT.

This rearrangement joins TRBV7-8 to TRBJ2-2, with 13 bases lining up with TRBD2. Germline V gene data show CDR1 as SGHVS and CDR2 as FQNEAQ. This CDR3 contains 15 residues. J was trimmed by 6 bases and V by 4 bases; bases with no gene match: 2. CDR3 sequence: CASSSTSGGAGELFF. DNA for the CDR3: TGTGCCAGCAGCTCCACTAGCGGGGGGGCCGGGGAGCTGTTTTTT.

V usage is TRBV1 and J usage is TRBJ1-2; TRBD1, the table's D call, was not compared with the DNA. TRBV1 is termed a pseudogene. The CDR3 is made up of 18 amino acids. The CDR3 DNA is TGCACCAGCAGCCAACCCGTCGACAGGGGCCGTCCTAACTATGGCTACACCTTC. This codes for CTSSQPVDRGRPNYGYTF.

The chain carries TRBV5-1 and TRBJ1-1, with a weak D call TRBD1 (5 bases). CDR3 length: 14 amino acids. V lost 0 bases and J 0 bases, leaving 6 bases between the germline ends. Germline CDR1 and CDR2: SGHRS and YFSETQ. The CDR3 sequence is CASSLGGLNTEAFF. The CDR3 DNA sequence: TGCGCCAGCAGCTTGGGGGGCCTGAACACTGAAGCTTTCTTT. Full variable domain (rest looked up from reference TRBV5-1 and TRBJ1-1): KAGVTQTPRYLIKTRGQQVTLSCSPISGHRSVSWYQQTPGQGLQFLFEYFSETQRNKGNFPGRFSGRQFSNSRSEMNVSTLELGDSALYLCASSLGGLNTEAFFGQGTRLTVV.

The gene calls are TRBV27 and TRBJ1-1; unclear D gene. Deletions cut 4 bases from V and 7 bases from J, with 13 bases between. The CDR3 has 13 amino acids. CDR1 and CDR2 (germline): MNHEY, SMNVEV (reference sequence). CDR3 protein: CASSSSWPFEAFF. The CDR3 bases are TGTGCCAGCAGTTCATCATGGCCGTTTGAAGCTTTCTTT.

The rearrangement links TRBV13 to TRBJ2-7; 13 nucleotides align to TRBD2. This CDR3 has 15 amino acids. V shed 4 bases, J shed 5 bases, and the junction held 5 bases outside the gene matches. Germline CDR1 PRHDT, CDR2 FYEKMQ (reference sequence). The CDR3 here is CASSSGLAGVDEQYF. The CDR3, as DNA: TGTGCCAGCAGCTCCGGACTAGCGGGAGTCGACGAGCAGTACTTC.